These 16 T cell receptor beta chains share one sample of origin, sequenced in a study of blood T cells in healthy people across ages (dated by TCRdb to the mid-2010s). Libraries were built with 5' RACE. Sequencing took place on an Illumina HiSeq 2500. The second PCR ran for about 6 to 11 cycles and used a J-beta primer mix along with a sample-barcoded 5' primer. Using fastp at Q25 and MiXCR, TCRdb reprocessed the public reads and kept productive beta chains. A single entry per CDR3 protein holds the most common genes and DNA from its merged rows. Counted in this sample were fewer than 900,000 distinct CDR3 sequences; 36% of them appeared once. The ten largest clones capture approximately 12% of the sample. The sequenced sample consisted of blood. Receptor source: a man between 18 and 29 years old in good health.

The chain has TRBV30 and TRBJ2-2; D remains unclear. Per germline, CDR1 GTSNPN and CDR2 SVGIG (reference sequence). The germline V and J ends were trimmed by 4 bases and 0 bases, with 12 bases remaining between them. The CDR3 is 15 amino acids. The CDR3 nucleotides are TGTGCCTGGAAATTTGGCGCAGCGAACACCGGGGAGCTGTTTTTT. Its protein is CAWKFGAANTGELFF. The whole variable domain, remainder taken from reference TRBV30 and TRBJ2-2, is SQTIHQWPATLVQPVGSPLSLECTVEGTSNPNLYWYRQAAGRGLQLLFYSVGIGQISSEVPQNLSASRPQDRQFILSSKKLLLSDSGFYLCAWKFGAANTGELFFGEGSRLTVL.

This clonotype has more than one count but fewer than ten. The chain has TRBV5-1 and TRBJ2-3, with no clear D. The CDR3 is 16 residues long. The germline V and J ends were trimmed by 4 bases and 0 bases, with 15 bases remaining between them. Germline loops: CDR1 SGHRS, CDR2 YFSETQ. The CDR3 region has the DNA TGCGCCAGCAGCCGGGCCGGCACCTCTAGCACAGATACGCAGTATTTT. Translated: CASSRAGTSSTDTQYF.

This clonotype was counted many times. This chain uses TRBV12-3 or TRBV12-4 with TRBJ2-5, with no clear D. The CDR3 has 16 residues. The germline V and J ends were trimmed by 3 bases and 2 bases, with 16 bases remaining between them. Written as DNA, the CDR3 is TGTGCCAGCAGTTTGCGCTACACTGGATCACAAGAGACCCAGTACTTC. Translated: CASSLRYTGSQETQYF.

This chain connects TRBV5-6 to TRBJ1-1; weak D call: TRBD1 (5 bases). V was shortened by 3 bases and J by 8 bases, with 14 bases between the two germline ends. Per germline, CDR1 SGHDT and CDR2 YYEEEE. This CDR3 has 13 amino acids. CDR3: CASSSTVGLEAFF. As DNA, the CDR3 is TGTGCCAGCAGCTCGACAGTGGGCTTGGAAGCTTTCTTT.

At least ten counts were recorded for this clonotype. This chain uses TRBV12-3 or TRBV12-4 with TRBJ1-2, with D uncertain. V gave up 3 bases and J gave up 0 bases, with 5 bases separating them. The CDR3 totals 13 residues. The CDR3 DNA is TGTGCCAGCAGTTTGGCAGCTAACTATGGCTACACCTTC. Translation: CASSLAANYGYTF.

This clonotype was counted between two and nine times. This chain links TRBV20-1 with TRBJ1-6; D remains unclear. The CDR3 is made up of 16 amino acids. Germline CDR1 reads DFQATT; CDR2 reads SNEGSKA (reference sequence). Between the trimmed V and J ends, which lost 5 bases and 0 bases, there was a span of 14 bases. The CDR3 DNA is TGCAGTGCTCCCCTCCTCCCTAGCTCCTATAATTCACCCCTCCACTTT. Translated, it gives CSAPLLPSSYNSPLHF.

This clonotype has more than one count but fewer than ten. The rearrangement uses TRBV5-1 and TRBJ2-3; 12 positions match TRBD2. The CDR3 has 16 residues. V was clipped by 4 bases and J by 3 bases; unmatched bases: 6. Germline V gives CDR1 SGHRS, CDR2 YFSETQ. The CDR3 here is CASSKELAGGTDTQYF. The CDR3 DNA sequence: TGCGCCAGCAGCAAGGAACTAGCGGGGGGAACAGATACGCAGTATTTT.

V and J are TRBV12-3 or TRBV12-4 and TRBJ1-2; 7 positions match TRBD1. With V trimmed by 6 bases and J by 8 bases, 6 bases remained unmatched. CDR3 length: 12 residues. CDR3 residues: CASRTGLGGYTF. The CDR3 DNA sequence: TGTGCCAGCAGGACAGGGCTGGGGGGCTACACCTTC.

This clonotype was seen only a few times. The chain has TRBV6-2 or TRBV6-3 and TRBJ1-2; D is possibly TRBD1 (5 bases). Germline CDR1 MNHEY, CDR2 SVGEGT. The CDR3 is made up of 16 amino acids. Trimming stripped 5 bases from V and 2 bases from J, with 18 bases between. The CDR3 region has the DNA TGTGCCAGCAGTACGTGGCAGGGAAGGAGGAACTATGGCTACACCTTC. It is translated as CASSTWQGRRNYGYTF.

In regard to this clonotype: A read error is possible here, since a much larger clone lies one base away. The chain combines TRBV10-3 with TRBJ2-4, with D hard to call. The J call could be wrong; TRBJ2-7 is a better fit for the DNA end. Per the germline V gene, CDR1 is ENHRY and CDR2 is SYGVKD. This CDR3 is built from 14 residues. The CDR3 spells CAISQIAPHYEQYF. In nucleotides, the CDR3 is TGTGCCATCAGCCAAATAGCTCCCCATTACGAGCAGTACTTC.

The chain recombines TRBV4-3 with TRBJ2-2, with TRBD2 as a possible D gene (5 bases). Germline V CDR1 and CDR2: LGHNA, YSLEER. The length of the CDR3 is 16 residues. Deletions cut 3 bases from V and 0 bases from J, with 11 bases between. The CDR3 sequence: CASSHGGLSNTGELFF. For the CDR3, the DNA is TGCGCCAGCAGCCATGGCGGACTTTCGAACACCGGGGAGCTGTTTTTT.

This clonotype was recorded at least ten times. The chain combines TRBV20-1 with TRBJ2-5, with a tentative D call TRBD1 (5 bases). CDR1 is DFQATT and CDR2 is SNEGSKA in the germline V gene (reference sequence). V lost 5 bases and J 0 bases, leaving 16 bases between the germline ends. The CDR3 sequence is 15 residues long. Written as DNA, the CDR3 is TGCAGTGCTTCCCCGGTTGGGGCGTACCAAGAGACCCAGTACTTC. As protein: CSASPVGAYQETQYF.

The chain links TRBV6-5 to TRBJ1-2, with D unclear. V was trimmed by 0 bases and J by 4 bases, leaving 15 bases between them. CDR3 length equals 16 residues. Germline assignment: CDR1 MNHEY and CDR2 SVGAGI. The CDR3 reads CASSYSRIHDPYGYTF. Written as DNA, the CDR3 is TGTGCCAGCAGTTACTCGAGGATACACGACCCCTATGGCTACACCTTC.

This chain joins TRBV2 and TRBJ1-5; 9 bases are shared with TRBD1. This CDR3 is 14 amino acids long. Losses at the gene ends were 7 bases for V and 5 bases for J; bases not matched to a gene: 6. Germline V gene data show CDR1 as SNHLY and CDR2 as FYNNEI. The CDR3 coding sequence is TGTGCCAGCATCCAGACAGGGGGGCATCAGCCCCAGCATTTT. Protein product: CASIQTGGHQPQHF.

A word on this clonotype: One end of the junction is discordant with germline, which a read error may explain. This chain joins TRBV7-9 and TRBJ1-2; D is ambiguous. The CDR3 has 13 amino acids. The V gene's germline CDR1 is SEHNR and CDR2 FQNEAQ (reference sequence). The CDR3 coding sequence is TGTGCCAGCAGCCTCGACACGTCCTATGGCTGCACCTTC. It translates to CASSLDTSYGCTF.

The V call is TRBV4-3, the J call TRBJ2-3, with 11 bases fitting TRBD2. The CDR3 runs 15 residues. Looked up from germline, CDR1 is LGHNA and CDR2 is YSLEER. V lost 2 bases and J lost 5; bases outside the gene matches: 3. The CDR3 DNA follows: TGCGCCAGCAGCCAACTAGCGGGGGGAGGAGATACGCAGTATTTT. It is translated as CASSQLAGGGDTQYF.